This TCR beta chain was obtained from a study of blood T cell repertoires in COVID-19. The overall study: Donors in the United States, Italy and Spain gave samples during acute or convalescent COVID-19. PBMCs, B-cell-depleted T cells, or T cells provided the cDNA or gDNA that made up the material.

Profiled with immunoSEQ multiplex PCR; TCRdb holds only in-frame clones, not every one. The profile shows more than 300,000 clones, about 90% of them singletons. This clone has just one count. This CDR3 region has 14 residues. The germline gives CDR1 DFQATT, CDR2 SNEGSKA (reference sequence). Trimming cost V 3 bases and J 6 bases, with 15 bases left between them. The TCR sequence derives from a woman aged 25-40 years with COVID-19, enrolled during active disease. Sequencing was done on a sample of peripheral blood. The V call is TRBV20-1, the J call TRBJ1-5; D is perhaps TRBD1 (6 bases). CDR3 residues: CSASVGGRSQPQHF. The CDR3 DNA sequence: TGCAGTGCTAGTGTCGGGGGGCGAAGTCAGCCCCAGCATTTT.